Sequencing of this TCR beta chain was carried out in a study of blood T cell repertoires in COVID-19. Study-wide background: PBMCs, B-cell-depleted T cells, or T cells provided the cDNA or gDNA that made up the material.

From germline, CDR1 is SGHAT and CDR2 FQNNGV. The V gene lost 5 bases and the J gene lost 0 bases, with 17 bases spanning the gap. The CDR3 consists of 17 residues. In the authors' workflow: Estimates of nucleated cell counts were drawn from the amplification of reference gene primers. Some clones are missing from TCRdb's copy, which holds only in-frame ones; the method was immunoSEQ multiplex PCR. V, J and clone size are taken as reported in that table, and D and trimming were inferred from the DNA itself. The table includes roughly 100,000 clones, roughly nine tenths detected once. Sequenced sample: peripheral blood. This receptor was obtained from a man aged 45 to 65 with acute or convalescent COVID-19. The rearrangement links TRBV11-2 to TRBJ1-3; TRBD1 might be the D (6 bases). CDR3 sequence reads: CASSEVSQGVSGNTIYF. In DNA, the CDR3 is TGTGCCAGCAGCGAAGTCTCACAGGGAGTCTCTGGAAACACCATATATTTT.